Shown below are 11 T cell receptor beta chains from a single sample sequenced in a study of patients and donors after allogeneic stem cell transplantation. MiXCR, run by TCRdb on the RT-PCR reads, gives a single entry per CDR3 protein. The sample yields about 400,000 distinct CDR3 sequences, 16% seen once. Specimen: blood, either unsorted or a sorted T cell fraction (not recorded which). The source is a human donor who was either an allogeneic HSCT recipient or a stem cell or donor lymphocyte infusion donor (not recorded which). It is not recorded whose cells these are; they may come from a transplant donor.

This clonotype was detected only a few times. This sequence joins TRBV4-1 and TRBJ1-4; the D is unclear. The CDR3 length is 13 residues. Trimming shortened V by 1 base and J by 6 bases, and 6 bases separated the two germline ends. CDR1 and CDR2 from the germline V gene are MGHRA and YSYEKL. CDR3 bases: TGCGCCAGCAGCCAAGGAGTATATGAAAAACTGTTTTTT. Its translation: CASSQGVYEKLFF.

This clonotype was counted at least ten times. This rearrangement joins TRBV5-1 to TRBJ1-1; D gene uncertain. The germline gives CDR1 SGHRS, CDR2 YFSETQ. The CDR3 consists of 13 residues. V gave up 0 bases and J gave up 3 bases, with 6 bases separating them. The CDR3 sequence is CASSLVPDTEAFF. The CDR3 nucleotides read TGCGCCAGCAGCTTGGTGCCAGACACTGAAGCTTTCTTT.

The DNA for the CDR3 is TGCAGCTTAGGACAGGGAGAGGGCTATGGCTACACCTTC. Translation: CSLGQGEGYGYTF. The chain links TRBV29-1 to TRBJ1-2; TRBD1 agrees at 8 bases. The CDR3 is 13 amino acids. The germline gives CDR1 SQVTM, CDR2 ANQGSEA. V was pared by 8 bases and J by 4 bases, with 9 bases of the junction left unmatched.

The rearrangement uses TRBV29-1 and TRBJ1-4; 7 bases match TRBD1. Germline values: CDR1 SQVTM, CDR2 ANQGSEA. After removal of 6 bases from V and 8 bases from J, the junction contained 9 bases not matched to a gene. The CDR3 sequence is 13 residues long. Written as DNA, the CDR3 is TGCAGCGTGCTACGACAGGGAGGGGAAAAACTGTTTTTT. It encodes CSVLRQGGEKLFF.

In this sample, this clonotype turned up a few times. The chain recombines TRBV5-4 with TRBJ2-5; 9 bases are a match to TRBD2. Germline CDR1 reads SGHNT; CDR2 reads YYREEE (reference sequence). Trimming cost V 1 base and J 5 bases; bases outside gene matches: 9. This CDR3 is built from 16 residues. This CDR3 reads CASSLISGGPRETQYF. As DNA, the CDR3 is TGTGCCAGCAGCTTGATTAGCGGGGGCCCACGGGAGACCCAGTACTTC.

There are a few counts of this clonotype. The rearrangement links TRBV3-1 to TRBJ2-3, with unresolved D. The germline CDR1 and CDR2 sequences are LGHDT and YNNKEL (reference sequence). This CDR3 has 14 amino acids. V shed 7 bases and J shed 0 bases, with 11 bases lying between them. This CDR3 is CASTHAGSTDTQYF. The CDR3 coding sequence is TGTGCCAGCACTCATGCCGGAAGCACAGATACGCAGTATTTT.

This clonotype was counted between two and nine times. V gene TRBV12-3 or TRBV12-4 combines with J gene TRBJ1-1; unclear D gene. CDR3 length equals 14 residues. The V end lost 7 bases, the J end lost 1 base, and 13 bases lay between the germline ends. CDR3 region: CASTLMRANTEAFF. DNA of the CDR3: TGTGCCAGCACCCTCATGCGGGCGAACACTGAAGCTTTCTTT.

This clonotype has more than one count but fewer than ten. This chain uses TRBV20-1 with TRBJ2-5, with D maybe TRBD1 (5 bases). The germline V and J ends were trimmed by 1 base and 4 bases, with 13 bases remaining between them. CDR1 and CDR2 from the germline V gene are DFQATT and SNEGSKA (reference sequence). This CDR3 comprises 14 residues. The CDR3 loop is CSARGVKQGETQYF. The CDR3 nucleotides are TGCAGTGCTAGAGGTGTAAAGCAGGGAGAGACCCAGTACTTC.

This clonotype was seen more than once but under ten times. J is TRBJ1-1 and V is TRBV5-5, with D unresolved. The CDR3 has 11 amino acids. Trimming shortened V by 6 bases and J by 4 bases, and 7 bases separated the two germline ends. In germline, CDR1 is SGHKS, CDR2 YYEKEE (reference sequence). The CDR3 loop reads CASKAGTEAFF. In nucleotides, the CDR3 is TGTGCCAGCAAAGCGGGCACTGAAGCTTTCTTT. Full variable domain (rest looked up from reference TRBV5-5 and TRBJ1-1): DAGVTQSPTHLIKTRGQQVTLRCSPISGHKSVSWYQQVLGQGPQFIFQYYEKEERGRGNFPDRFSARQFPNYSSELNVNALLLGDSALYLCASKAGTEAFFGQGTRLTVV.

The rearrangement links TRBV6-1 to TRBJ2-7; TRBD2 aligns across 8 bases. Trimming cost V 6 bases and J 5 bases; bases outside gene matches: 9. Germline CDR1 is MNHNS and CDR2 is SASEGT. The CDR3 has 14 residues. Here the CDR3 DNA reads TGTGCCAGCAGGAACGGGAGGGTGACCCACGAGCAGTACTTC. This codes for CASRNGRVTHEQYF.

The V and J genes are TRBV7-3 and TRBJ2-1; 11 bases fit TRBD2. V dropped 5 bases and J dropped 3; count of bases not matched to a gene: 3. Germline CDR1 reads SGHTA; CDR2 reads FQGTGA. The CDR3 loop spans 15 amino acids. The CDR3 nucleotides read TGTGCCAGCAGCCAGACTAGCGGGAACTACAATGAGCAGTTCTTC. It translates to CASSQTSGNYNEQFF.